The present entry profiles one T cell receptor (beta chain) with its context. In the authors' workflow: From reference gene primer amplification, estimates of nucleated cell counts were derived. Libraries were prepared by immunoSEQ multiplex PCR; TCRdb keeps only in-frame clonotypes and omits some of them. V, J and clone size are those of that table, while D and trimming were read from the DNA. The table includes about 410,000 clones, roughly 90% detected once. The sample comes from a study of blood T cell repertoires in COVID-19. With 1 base clipped from V and 6 bases from J, the junction kept 8 bases outside the gene matches. The CDR3 totals 16 residues. The V gene's germline CDR1 is SGHTA and CDR2 FQGNSA.

The source of this sequence is a woman aged 40 to 49 with COVID-19, enrolled during active disease. The sequenced sample was peripheral blood. This chain joins TRBV7-2 and TRBJ2-1; 8 bases fit TRBD2. CDR3 DNA sequence: TGTGCCAGCAGCTTAGATGGGGGACTAGAGAGCAATGAGCAGTTCTTC. This codes for CASSLDGGLESNEQFF.